The sequence of this T cell receptor (beta chain) was determined in a study of T cell repertoires in cytomegalovirus infection. Study context: Carrying CMV and the relevant HLA type showed in public TCR beta signatures. Notes on the study in general: CMV-specific TCR beta clonotypes restricted by HLA-C dominated the ex vivo response.

V lost 0 bases to trimming and J lost 0 bases, with 9 bases between them. Germline V gene data show CDR1 as DFQATT and CDR2 as SNEGSKA (reference sequence). The CDR3 is 16 residues long. This clonotype was picked up a small number of times. As yet, its antigen is unknown. From the reads, TCRdb called clonotypes with MiXCR, one entry per CDR3 protein. The data hold fewer than 550,000 distinct CDR3 sequences, with about 11% observed a single time. Sequencing was done on a sample of PBMCs. The sequence came from a human donor in good health (CMV status not recorded). Some clones in this sample may be carry-over from other donors' samples. V is TRBV20-1 and J is TRBJ1-6; D is unresolved. The CDR3 is CSARDLGSSYNSPLHF. The CDR3 bases are TGCAGTGCTAGAGATCTGGGGAGCTCCTATAATTCACCCCTCCACTTT.